The T cell receptor (beta chain) under discussion was sequenced for a study of siplizumab effects on memory and regulatory T cells. Findings of the study overall: Roughly 80-97% of proliferating CD4+ or CD8+ clones lacked an assignable naive or memory phenotype. Unstimulated subsets were the mapping target of only a minor fraction of alloreactive clones. It was never confirmed that proliferating Tregs from siplizumab cultures were suppressive.

Germline V lookup: CDR1 LNHDA, CDR2 SQIVND (reference sequence). The V segment lost 5 bases and the J segment 4 bases; nucleotides outside the gene matches: 5. The CDR3 is made up of 14 amino acids. About this clone: Its antigen is unknown.

The repertoire was sequenced with immunoSEQ multiplex PCR; TCRdb's copy has only in-frame clones and lacks some. Seen here are 95,000 to 100,000 clones, over 90% observed once, and the top ten hold around 11%. The chain links TRBV19 to TRBJ2-5; 9 bases match TRBD1. The sequenced material came from non-Treg CD4+ T cells sorted from blood. The TCR comes from a human donor in good health. As DNA, the CDR3 is TGTGCCAGTAGTGTGACAGGGGGAGGAGAGACCCAGTACTTC. It translates to CASSVTGGGETQYF. Full variable domain (rest looked up from reference TRBV19 and TRBJ2-5): DGGITQSPKYLFRKEGQNVTLSCEQNLNHDAMYWYRQDPGQGLRLIYYSQIVNDFQKGDIAEGYSVSREKKESFPLTVTSAQKNPTAFYLCASSVTGGGETQYFGPGTRLLVL.